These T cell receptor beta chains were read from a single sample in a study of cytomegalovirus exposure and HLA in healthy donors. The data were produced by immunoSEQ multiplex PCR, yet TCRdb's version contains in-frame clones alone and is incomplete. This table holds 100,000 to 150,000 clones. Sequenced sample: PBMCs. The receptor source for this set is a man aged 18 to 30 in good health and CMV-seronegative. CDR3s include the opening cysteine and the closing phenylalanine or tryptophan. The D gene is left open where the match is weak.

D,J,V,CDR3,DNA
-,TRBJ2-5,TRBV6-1,CASSVHVGRGQETQYF,TGTGCCAGCAGTGTCCACGTGGGGAGGGGGCAAGAGACCCAGTACTTC
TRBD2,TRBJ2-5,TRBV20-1,CSASRGVEPYF,TGCAGTGCGAGTCGGGGGGTGGAACCGTACTTC
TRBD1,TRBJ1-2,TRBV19,CASSMVSGTGAFYGYTF,TGTGCCAGTAGTATGGTTTCCGGGACAGGGGCCTTCTATGGCTACACCTTC
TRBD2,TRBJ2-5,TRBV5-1,CASSFSGTPSETQYF,TGCGCCAGCAGCTTCAGCGGGACCCCTTCAGAGACCCAGTACTTC
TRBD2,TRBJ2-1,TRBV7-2,CASSLKLAGKQFF,TGTGCCAGCAGCTTAAAGCTAGCGGGAAAGCAGTTCTTC
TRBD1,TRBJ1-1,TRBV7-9,CASSFGQGNTEAFF,TGTGCCAGCAGCTTCGGACAGGGCAACACTGAAGCTTTCTTT
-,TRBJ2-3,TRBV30,CAWSSHGRSDTQYF,TGTGCCTGGAGCTCGCACGGGAGATCGGATACGCAGTATTTT
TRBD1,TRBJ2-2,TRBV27,CASSLSGQGRGELFF,TGTGCCAGCAGTTTATCGGGACAGGGACGCGGGGAGCTGTTTTTT
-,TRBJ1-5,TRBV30,CAWRTGNQPQHF,TGTGCCTGGAGAACAGGGAATCAGCCCCAGCATTTT
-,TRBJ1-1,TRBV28,CASRLPNRLTEAFF,TGTGCCAGCAGGCTACCGAACAGGTTAACTGAAGCTTTCTTT
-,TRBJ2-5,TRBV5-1,CASSLAYEETQYF,TGCGCCAGCAGCTTAGCATACGAAGAGACCCAGTACTTC
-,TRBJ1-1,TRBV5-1,CASSLGVRDTEAFF,TGCGCCAGCAGCTTGGGGGTCAGGGACACTGAAGCTTTCTTT
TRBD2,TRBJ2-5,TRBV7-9,CASSLVVAGGPGETQYF,TGTGCTAGCAGCTTAGTGGTAGCGGGGGGACCGGGGGAGACCCAGTACTTC
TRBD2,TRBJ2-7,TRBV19,CASSPGLAGYEQYF,TGTGCCAGTAGCCCGGGACTAGCGGGGTACGAGCAGTACTTC
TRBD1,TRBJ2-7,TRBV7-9,CASSPRTGIYEQYF,TGTGCCAGCAGCCCACGGACAGGGATATACGAGCAGTACTTC
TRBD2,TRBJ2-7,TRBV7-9,CASSAGGYYEQYF,TGTGCCAGCAGCGCGGGGGGGTACTACGAGCAGTACTTC
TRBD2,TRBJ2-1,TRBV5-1,CASSSAEAGGPSEQFF,TGCGCCAGCAGCTCTGCAGAAGCGGGGGGGCCTAGTGAGCAGTTCTTC
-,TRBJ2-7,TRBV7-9,CASSLPFTGSAEQYF,TGTGCCAGCAGCTTACCATTTACGGGGTCCGCCGAGCAGTACTTC
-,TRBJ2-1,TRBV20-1,CSASEHNEQFF,TGCAGTGCTAGCGAGCACAATGAGCAGTTCTTC
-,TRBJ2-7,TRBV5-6,CASSFRGLAYEQYF,TGTGCCAGCAGCTTCAGGGGTCTCGCCTACGAGCAGTACTTC
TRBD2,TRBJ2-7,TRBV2,CASSAILAGGRYEQYF,TGTGCCAGCAGTGCAATACTAGCGGGAGGGAGGTACGAGCAGTACTTC
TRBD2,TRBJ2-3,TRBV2,CASSGTSGGLFSSTDTQYF,TGTGCCAGCAGTGGGACTAGCGGGGGACTTTTTTCTAGCACAGATACGCAGTATTTT
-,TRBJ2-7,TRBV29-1,CSVVLDSSYEQYF,TGCAGCGTTGTACTGGACAGTTCCTACGAGCAGTACTTC
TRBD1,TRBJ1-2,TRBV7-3,CASSLSGQGNYGYTF,TGTGCCAGCAGCTTAAGCGGACAGGGGAACTATGGCTACACCTTC
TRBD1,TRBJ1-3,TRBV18,CASSPDRVVGNTIYF,TGTGCCAGCTCACCGGACAGGGTTGTCGGAAACACCATATATTTT
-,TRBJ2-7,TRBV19,CATGTLHYEQYF,TGTGCCACCGGGACTTTACACTACGAGCAGTACTTC
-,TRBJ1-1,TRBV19,CASSMYGLETEAFF,TGTGCCAGTAGTATGTACGGTCTAGAGACTGAAGCTTTCTTT
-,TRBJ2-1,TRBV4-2,CASSQGQASPLGNEQFF,TGTGCCAGCAGCCAAGGGCAGGCTAGCCCCTTAGGCAATGAGCAGTTCTTC
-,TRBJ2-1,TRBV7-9,CASRPSVNEQFF,TGTGCCAGCAGGCCTAGTGTCAATGAGCAGTTCTTC
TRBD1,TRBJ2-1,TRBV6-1,CASSFRDRVIDEQFF,TGTGCCAGCAGTTTCCGGGACAGGGTCATCGATGAGCAGTTCTTC
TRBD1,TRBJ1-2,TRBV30,CAWSVGDRGTYGYTF,TGTGCCTGGAGTGTCGGGGACAGGGGGACCTATGGCTACACCTTC
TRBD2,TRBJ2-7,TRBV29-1,CSVKGSGGHYEQYF,TGCAGCGTGAAGGGGTCGGGAGGCCACTACGAGCAGTACTTC
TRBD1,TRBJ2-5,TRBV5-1,CASSSGTGPETQYF,TGCGCCAGCAGCTCCGGGACAGGGCCAGAGACCCAGTACTTC
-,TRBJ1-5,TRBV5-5,CASSLARGLNQPQHF,TGTGCCAGCAGCTTGGCCCGGGGTCTGAATCAGCCCCAGCATTTT
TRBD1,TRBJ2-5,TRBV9,CASSVGQGRQYQETQYF,TGTGCCAGCAGCGTAGGACAGGGAAGACAGTACCAAGAGACCCAGTACTTC
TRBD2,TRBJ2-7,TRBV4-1,CASSQGGTSGGRLGEQYF,TGCGCCAGCAGCCAAGGTGGGACTAGCGGGGGCCGCTTAGGGGAGCAGTACTTC
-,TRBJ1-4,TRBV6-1,CASSETGRGGNEKLFF,TGTGCCAGCAGTGAAACAGGCAGGGGCGGTAATGAAAAACTGTTTTTT